The present TCR beta chain was sequenced within a study of T-cell reconstitution after alpha-beta-depleted transplantation in children. Regarding the study as a whole: After one year, T-cell counts and TCRbeta diversity mostly came from new T cells. Several hundred rapidly expanded clones from non-depleted graft cells reportedly supplied alpha-beta T cells about two months post-transplant. Some patients' high day-60 TCRbeta diversity was attributed to recipient cells surviving conditioning.

Unique molecular identifiers tagged the TCRbeta library. TCRdb re-called the PCR reads with MiXCR, one entry per CDR3 protein. The sample carries hundreds of thousands of distinct CDR3 sequences, under 20% recorded once. This CDR3 is 16 amino acids long. The germline gives CDR1 SGHRS, CDR2 YFSETQ. V was pared by 2 bases and J by 4 bases, with 8 bases of the junction left unmatched. Comments on this clonotype: Its antigen remains unknown.

This TCR derives from a male patient between 5 and 17 years old who had a stem cell transplant for acute lymphoblastic leukemia, so the T cells may come from the graft donor. The J gene is TRBJ2-1, the V gene TRBV5-1; 8 bases are a match to TRBD2. This material consisted of PBMCs, mostly from graft donor cells, taken 360 days after TCRalphabeta/CD19-depleted stem cell transplant. This chain's CDR3 is CASSFLTSGKYNEQFF. In DNA form, the CDR3 reads TGCGCCAGCAGCTTCTTAACTAGCGGAAAATACAATGAGCAGTTCTTC.